The 6 T cell receptor beta chains presented below share a single source sample, sequenced in a study of blood T cells in healthy people across ages. Then a second PCR, running roughly 6 to 11 cycles, was carried out with a sample-barcoded 5' primer and a J-beta primer mix. TCRdb reprocessed the 5' RACE reads via MiXCR and lists one record per CDR3 protein. There are about 500,000 distinct CDR3 sequences in the sample; 24% occur only once, and less than 9% lies in the top ten. This same sample was also part of a study on T cells of mothers and their children.

The specimen was blood. These receptors all come from a boy younger than 18 in good health.

The CDR3 DNA is TGTGCCAGCAGCCAGAACAGGGGCCAAGAGACCCAGTACTTC. Translated, it gives CASSQNRGQETQYF. The J gene is TRBJ2-5, the V gene TRBV11-2; 7 bases agree with TRBD1. Germline V gene sequence: CDR1 SGHAT, CDR2 FQNNGV. With 5 bases clipped from V and 1 base from J, the junction kept 4 bases outside the gene matches. The CDR3 loop spans 14 amino acids.

This clonotype appeared many times. The chain couples TRBV20-1 to TRBJ2-1; 10 bases are a match to TRBD2. Germline V CDR1 and CDR2: DFQATT, SNEGSKA (reference sequence). J gave up 8 bases and V 0 bases, and 4 bases lay outside the gene matches. The CDR3 is 14 amino acids. The CDR3 nucleotides are TGCAGTGCTAGAGATACTAGCGGGATCGATGAGCAGTTCTTC. Translation gives CSARDTSGIDEQFF.

The chain is built from TRBV7-8 and TRBJ2-7; maybe TRBD2 (5 bases). The CDR3 length is 15 residues. CDR1 and CDR2 (germline): SGHVS, FQNEAQ. The ends were cut back, 5 bases at V and 7 bases at J, with 21 bases in the middle. The CDR3 loop reads CASSLMSGGIPEQYF. CDR3 DNA sequence: TGTGCCAGCAGCCTTATGAGCGGAGGCATCCCTGAGCAGTACTTC.

The chain combines TRBV13 with TRBJ2-1; tentative D call: TRBD1 (5 bases). The tail of the sequence fits TRBJ2-7 better, so the J call may be wrong. CDR1 is PRHDT, CDR2 FYEKMQ, per germline (reference sequence). The CDR3 consists of 14 residues. This CDR3 is CASSLQGGRYEQYF. The CDR3 DNA reads TGTGCCAGCAGCTTACAGGGTGGGCGCTACGAGCAGTACTTC.

V and J are TRBV5-1 and TRBJ2-3, with D possibly TRBD1 on 5 matching bases. The CDR3 covers 15 residues. Germline CDR1 reads SGHRS; CDR2 reads YFSETQ. V was shortened by 0 bases and J by 3 bases, with 11 bases between the two germline ends. The chain's CDR3 is CASSLEGAWTDTQYF. CDR3 coding DNA: TGCGCCAGCAGCTTGGAAGGGGCCTGGACAGATACGCAGTATTTT.

Note on this clonotype: At one end the junction does not follow the germline gene, possibly because of a read error. The chain recombines TRBV7-2 with TRBJ2-1; the D gene is possibly TRBD1 (5 bases). The CDR3 runs to 15 residues. Per germline, CDR1 SGHTA and CDR2 FQGNSA. CDR3 sequence: CASSISDSSYNEQFF. The CDR3 nucleotides read TGCGCCAGCAGCATCAGTGACAGCTCCTACAATGAGCAGTTCTTC.